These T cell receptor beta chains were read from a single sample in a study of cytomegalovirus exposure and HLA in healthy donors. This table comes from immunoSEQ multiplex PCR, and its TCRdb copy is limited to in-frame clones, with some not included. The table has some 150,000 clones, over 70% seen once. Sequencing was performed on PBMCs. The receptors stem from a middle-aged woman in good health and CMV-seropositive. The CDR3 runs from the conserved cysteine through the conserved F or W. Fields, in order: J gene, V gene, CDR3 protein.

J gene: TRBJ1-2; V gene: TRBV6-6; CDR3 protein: CASSYTAGYGYTF
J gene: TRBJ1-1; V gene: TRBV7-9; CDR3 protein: CASSLRVGTEAFF
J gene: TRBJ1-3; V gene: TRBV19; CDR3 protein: CASSMRQNVGNTIYF
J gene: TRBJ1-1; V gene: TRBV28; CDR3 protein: CASSFIPQGREAFF
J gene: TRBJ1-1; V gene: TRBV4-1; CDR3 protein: CASSPLRTNAEAFF
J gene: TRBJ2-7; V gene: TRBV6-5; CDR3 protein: CASRVSTGNHEQYF
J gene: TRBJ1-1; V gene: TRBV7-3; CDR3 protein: CASSPSGGNTEAFF
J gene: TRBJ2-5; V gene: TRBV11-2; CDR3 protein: CASSLGARYQETQYF
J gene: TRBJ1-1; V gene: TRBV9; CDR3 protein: CASSTRTGGPIAEAFF
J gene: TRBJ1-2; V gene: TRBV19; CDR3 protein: CASSSARGQEINYGYTF
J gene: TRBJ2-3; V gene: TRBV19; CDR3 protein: CASSISPDTDTQYF
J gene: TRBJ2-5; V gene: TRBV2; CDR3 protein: CASSVGTKETQYF
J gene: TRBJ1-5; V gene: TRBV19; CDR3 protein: CASSIGGASQPQHF
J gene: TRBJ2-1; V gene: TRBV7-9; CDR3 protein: CASSLGLAGGFSYNEQFF
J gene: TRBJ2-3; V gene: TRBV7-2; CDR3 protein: CASSLGPFADTQYF
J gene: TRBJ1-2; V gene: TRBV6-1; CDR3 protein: CASSGHHYYGYTF
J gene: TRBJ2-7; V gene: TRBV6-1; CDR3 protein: CASSENTQGAYEQYF
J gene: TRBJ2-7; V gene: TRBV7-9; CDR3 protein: CASSPTTHYEQYF
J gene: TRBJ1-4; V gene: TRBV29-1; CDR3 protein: CSVEDPLGRAKLFF
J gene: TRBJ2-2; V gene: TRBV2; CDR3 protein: CASRPGGVSTGELFF
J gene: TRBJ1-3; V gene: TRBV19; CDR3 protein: CASSSQGSGNTIYF
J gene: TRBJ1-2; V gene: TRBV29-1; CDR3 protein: CSAAPAGEGYTF
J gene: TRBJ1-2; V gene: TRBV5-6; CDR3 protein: CASSLAEVGRSVGYTF
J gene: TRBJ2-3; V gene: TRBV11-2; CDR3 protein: CASSLASALHTDTQYF
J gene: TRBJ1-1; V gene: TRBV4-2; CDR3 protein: CASSQSGGGNTEAFF
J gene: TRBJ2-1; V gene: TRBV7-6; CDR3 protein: CASSLGLSSYNEQFF
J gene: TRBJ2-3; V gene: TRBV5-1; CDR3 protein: CASSRVSLTTDTQYF
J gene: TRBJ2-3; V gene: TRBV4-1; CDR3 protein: CASSLNTWGGDTDTQYF
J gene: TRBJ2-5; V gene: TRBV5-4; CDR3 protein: CASSYSGGGGTQYF
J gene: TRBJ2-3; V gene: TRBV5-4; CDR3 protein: CASSSDSPRTDTQYF
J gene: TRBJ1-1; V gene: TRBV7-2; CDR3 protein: CASSLQGNEAFF
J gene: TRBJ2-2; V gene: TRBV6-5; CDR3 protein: CASSYSQGNTGELFF
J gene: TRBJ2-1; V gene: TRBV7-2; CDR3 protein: CASSWDSSYNEQFF
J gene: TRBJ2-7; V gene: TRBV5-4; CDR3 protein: CASSSTGQGRYEQYF
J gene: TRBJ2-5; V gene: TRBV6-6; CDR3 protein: CASSSPGGLAETQYF
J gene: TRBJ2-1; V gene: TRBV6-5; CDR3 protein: CASSYMVATYNEQFF
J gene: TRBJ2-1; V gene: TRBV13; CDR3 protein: CASLGGRSYNEQFF
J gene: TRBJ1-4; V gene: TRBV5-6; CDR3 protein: CASSLIGALGEKLFF
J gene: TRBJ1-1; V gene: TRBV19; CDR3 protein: CASSRRTGDGAFF
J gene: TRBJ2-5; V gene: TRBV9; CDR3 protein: CASSVGLAGGIQETQYF
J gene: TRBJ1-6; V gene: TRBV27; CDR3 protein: CASSPTGVYNSPLHF
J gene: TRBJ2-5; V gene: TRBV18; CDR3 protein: CASSPGQGEQYF
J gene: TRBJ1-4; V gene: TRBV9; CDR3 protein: CASSPRGGANEKLFF
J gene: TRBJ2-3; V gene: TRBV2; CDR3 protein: CASSLLAGGGDTQYF
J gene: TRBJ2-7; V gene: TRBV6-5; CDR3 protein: CASSYFGGYEQYF
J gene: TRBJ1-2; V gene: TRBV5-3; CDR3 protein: CARSPTGDYGYTF
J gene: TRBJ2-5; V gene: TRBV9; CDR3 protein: CASSAGLALQETQYF
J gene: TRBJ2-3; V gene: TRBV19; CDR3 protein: CASSRAGAADTQYF
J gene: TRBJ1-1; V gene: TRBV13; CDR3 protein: CASSLWGGTEAFF
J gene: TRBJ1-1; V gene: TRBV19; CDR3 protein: CASSLGTGNTEAFF
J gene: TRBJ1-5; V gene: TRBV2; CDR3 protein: CASSWAAGDQPQHF
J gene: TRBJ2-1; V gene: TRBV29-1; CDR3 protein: CSVQSPEYNEQFF
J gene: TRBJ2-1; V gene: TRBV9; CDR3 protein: CASSQKDSISYNEQFF
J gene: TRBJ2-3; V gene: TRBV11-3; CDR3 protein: CASSSWTSGGPGTDTQYF
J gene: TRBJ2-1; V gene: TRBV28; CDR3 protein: CASSLRGAGYNEQFF